Included here is one T cell receptor beta chain sequence, with context. This CDR3 region has 14 residues. CDR1 and CDR2 (germline): MDHEN, SYDVKM. V lost 1 base, J lost 5 bases, and 11 bases lay in between. These data originate in a study of blood T cell repertoires in COVID-19. At the level of the study: Samples taken during acute and convalescent COVID-19 were collected in the United States, Italy and Spain. Sources were T cells, B-cell-depleted T cells, or PBMCs; the material itself was cDNA or gDNA.

Source study methods: Researchers report that nucleated cell counts were estimated from reference gene primer amplification. The protocol was immunoSEQ multiplex PCR, while the TCRdb copy is restricted to in-frame clones and leaves out a portion. The V and J calls and clone size are taken from that table; D and trimming were inferred from the DNA. The table includes some 80,000 clones, about nine tenths detected once. This sequence originates from a woman aged 80 or over with active or convalescent COVID-19. Input material: peripheral blood. The chain uses TRBV28 and TRBJ1-2; D is ambiguous. The CDR3 DNA follows: TGTGCCAGCAGTTTATATGGCGGGGAGTATGGCTACACCTTC. This codes for CASSLYGGEYGYTF.